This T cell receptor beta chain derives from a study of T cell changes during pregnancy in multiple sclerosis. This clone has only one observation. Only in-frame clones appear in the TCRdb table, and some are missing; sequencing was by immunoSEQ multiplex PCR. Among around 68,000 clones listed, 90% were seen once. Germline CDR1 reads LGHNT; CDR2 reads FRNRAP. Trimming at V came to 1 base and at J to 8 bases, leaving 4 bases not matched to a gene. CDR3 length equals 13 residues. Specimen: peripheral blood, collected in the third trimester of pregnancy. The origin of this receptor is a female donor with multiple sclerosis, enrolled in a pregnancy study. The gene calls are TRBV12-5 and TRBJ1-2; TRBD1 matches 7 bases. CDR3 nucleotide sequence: TGTGCTAGTGGTTTGGGACAGGGAGGCGGCTACACCTTC. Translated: CASGLGQGGGYTF. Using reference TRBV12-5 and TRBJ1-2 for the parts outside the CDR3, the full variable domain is DARVTQTPRHKVTEMGQEVTMRCQPILGHNTVFWYRQTMMQGLELLAYFRNRAPLDDSGMPKDRFSAEMPDATLATLKIQPSEPRDSAVYFCASGLGQGGGYTFGSGTRLTVV.